This TCR beta chain appears in the sequencing data of a study of shared clonotypes between healthy human individuals. Study results and caveats: Rarefaction exposed incomplete sorted-subset sequencing despite large depth.

The data were produced by immunoSEQ multiplex PCR, yet TCRdb's version contains in-frame clones alone and is incomplete. The top ten hold 0.39% of the sample, which has millions of clones, 80% to 95% seen once. CD45RA-negative memory and CD45RA+ naive subsets were split from the CD4+ cells. V was trimmed by 2 bases and J by 8 bases, leaving 8 bases between them. This CDR3 has 12 amino acids. The germline gives CDR1 MNHEY, CDR2 SVGAGI. Remarks on this clone: Its antigen remains unknown.

The V call is TRBV6-5, the J call TRBJ2-3, with D perhaps matching TRBD1 (5 bases). Source material: naive CD4+ T cells from PBMCs. Indicated subset: CD45RA+ positively selected. The sequence was collected from a man aged 18 to 30 in good health. Some clones in this sample may be carry-over from other donors' samples. In DNA form, the CDR3 reads TGTGCCAGCAGTTACCGCCAGGGTACGCAGTATTTT. It is translated as CASSYRQGTQYF.